These T cell receptor beta chains were read from a single sample in a study of OX40 agonist ivuxolimab in advanced cancers. Measured with immunoSEQ multiplex PCR; TCRdb has only the in-frame clones, and not every one. Altogether about 82,000 clones are present, approximately 85% being singletons, with the ten largest covering more than 2%. The input for sequencing was CD4+ or CD8+ T cells sorted from blood, taken in a trial of the OX40 agonist ivuxolimab. The receptors come from an adult with an advanced solid tumor such as melanoma, head and neck, liver or kidney cancer. The CDR3 runs from the conserved cysteine through the conserved F or W. D genes are given only for firm matches. Clone size, where shown, is once, few, many, or a class for clones that have expanded.

>12|NA|TRBJ2-7|TRBD1|TRBV29-1
TGCAGCGTTGGGACAGGGTCCTACGAGCAGTACTTC
CSVGTGSYEQYF
>16|NA|TRBJ1-1|NA|TRBV28
TGTGCCAGCAGCCCGGCCCGGGGGAAGCGCGGCACTGAAGCTTTCTTT
CASSPARGKRGTEAFF
>17|NA|TRBJ2-3|NA|TRBV7-3
TGTGCCAGCAGCTTGGGGGCTGCGGGGACTAGCACAGATACGCAGTATTTT
CASSLGAAGTSTDTQYF
>15|NA|TRBJ2-3|NA|TRBV6-1
TGTGCCAGCACCTTGGGGGCACCCAGCACAGATACGCAGTATTTT
CASTLGAPSTDTQYF
>15|NA|TRBJ1-2|NA|TRBV15
TGTGCCACCAGCAGTTATACAGGGAGAACAGCTGGCTACACCTTC
CATSSYTGRTAGYTF
>16|NA|TRBJ2-4|TRBD1|TRBV28
TGTGCCAGCAGACCTAATTCCGGACAGGGGGAAAACATTCAGTACTTC
CASRPNSGQGENIQYF
>16|NA|TRBJ2-7|TRBD1|TRBV27
TGTGCCAGCTGCTCTGGTGTCGGACAGGGGTTCTACGAGCAGTACTTC
CASCSGVGQGFYEQYF
>13|NA|TRBJ2-5|TRBD1|TRBV10-1
TGCGCCAGCAGTTCGGACAGGGGAGGGACCCAGTACTTC
CASSSDRGGTQYF
>13|once|TRBJ1-1|NA|TRBV7-2
TGTGCCAGCAGCTTAAACAGGGACACTGAAGCTTTCTTT
CASSLNRDTEAFF
>15|few|TRBJ1-6|TRBD1|TRBV18
TGTGCCAGCTCACCACCGGGACAGGGAACTTCACCCCTCCACTTT
CASSPPGQGTSPLHF
>12|NA|TRBJ2-1|NA|TRBV5-1
TGCGCCAGCAGCCGGCCTGACAATGAGCAGTTCTTC
CASSRPDNEQFF
>18|NA|TRBJ2-3|TRBD2|TRBV7-8
TGTGCCAGCAGCTTAGCGAGACCTAGCGGGGGGGCAACAGATACGCAGTATTTT
CASSLARPSGGATDTQYF
>14|NA|TRBJ2-3|TRBD2|TRBV11-3
TGTGCCAGCAGCAGCGGGGGGGCATCAGATACGCAGTATTTT
CASSSGGASDTQYF
>14|once|TRBJ1-1|NA|TRBV9
TGTGCCAGCAGCGTAGACCCACAGAACACTGAAGCTTTCTTT
CASSVDPQNTEAFF